These 8 T cell receptor beta chains were all obtained from the same sample, sequenced in a study of blood T cell repertoires in COVID-19. Profiled with immunoSEQ multiplex PCR; TCRdb holds only in-frame clones, not every one. The sample lists roughly 170,000 clones, about 85% occurring once. Sequenced sample: peripheral blood. These receptors came from a man in his 60s with acute or convalescent COVID-19.

Of note for this clone: The same CDR3 can be traced to other DNA sequences in this sample. This sequence joins TRBV11-3 and TRBJ1-3; TRBD1 matches at 8 bases. Germline CDR1 is SGHNT and CDR2 is YENEEA. The CDR3 is made up of 15 amino acids. The J segment lost 2 bases and the V segment lost 5 bases, leaving 5 bases of the junction unmatched. CDR3 loop: CASSPGQGPGNTIYF. The CDR3 nucleotides read TGTGCCAGCAGCCCCGGACAGGGCCCTGGAAACACCATATATTTT.

This clone was recorded a few times. The chain carries TRBV12-3 or TRBV12-4 and TRBJ1-1; D uncertain. V was trimmed by 6 bases and J by 1 base, leaving 9 bases between them. The CDR3 loop spans 13 amino acids. The CDR3: CASSATPNTEAFF. The CDR3 DNA sequence: TGTGCCAGCAGCGCGACACCGAACACTGAAGCTTTCTTT.

The chain recombines TRBV11-3 with TRBJ1-1; D perhaps matches TRBD1 (5 bases). CDR1 and CDR2 from the germline V gene are SGHNT and YENEEA. The CDR3 sequence is 14 residues long. Trimming removed 4 bases from V and 2 bases from J, with 11 bases in between. CDR3 DNA: TGTGCCAGCAGCTCGGGACTGCGAAACACTGAAGCTTTCTTT. This translates into CASSSGLRNTEAFF. Based on the CDR3 plus reference TRBV11-3 and TRBJ1-1, the full variable domain is EAGVVQSPRYKIIEKKQPVAFWCNPISGHNTLYWYLQNLGQGPELLIRYENEEAVDDSQLPKDRFSAERLKGVDSTLKIQPAELGDSAVYLCASSSGLRNTEAFFGQGTRLTVV.

This chain joins TRBV5-6 and TRBJ1-6; the D gene is possibly TRBD1 (6 bases). CDR1 and CDR2 (germline): SGHDT, YYEEEE. V lost 2 bases, J lost 6 bases, and 15 bases lay in between. The CDR3 loop spans 16 amino acids. In DNA form, the CDR3 reads TGTGCCAGCAGCTTAAGAGGGGGGGTTACTAATTCACCCCTCCACTTT. Protein product: CASSLRGGVTNSPLHF.

V is TRBV9 and J is TRBJ2-5, with a possible D match to TRBD2 (6 bases). Germline CDR1 and CDR2: SGDLS and YYNGEE. The CDR3 spans 14 residues. The germline V and J ends were trimmed by 2 bases and 7 bases, with 15 bases remaining between them. CDR3 coding DNA: TGTGCCAGCAGCGTCTCGGGAGCCCCGGGGACCCAGTACTTC. It translates to CASSVSGAPGTQYF.

The chain employs TRBV5-1 and TRBJ1-1; D might be TRBD1 (5 bases). Trimming left V 1 base short and J 4 bases short, with 11 bases between. Germline V CDR1 and CDR2: SGHRS, YFSETQ. The CDR3 consists of 14 residues. CDR3 bases: TGCGCCAGCAGCTTGCGGGGAGGGGTCACTGAAGCTTTCTTT. This translates into CASSLRGGVTEAFF.

The V gene is TRBV7-3, the J gene TRBJ2-3; maybe TRBD1 (5 bases). V shed 2 bases and J shed 6 bases, with 9 bases lying between them. Germline CDR1 and CDR2: SGHTA and FQGTGA. The CDR3 has 13 residues. The CDR3 here is CASSLGATDTQYF. CDR3 sequence (DNA): TGTGCCAGCAGCTTAGGGGCGACGGATACGCAGTATTTT. Using reference TRBV7-3 and TRBJ2-3 for the parts outside the CDR3, the full variable domain is GAGVSQTPSNKVTEKGKYVELRCDPISGHTALYWYRQSLGQGPEFLIYFQGTGAADDSGLPNDRFFAVRPEGSVSTLKIQRTERGDSAVYLCASSLGATDTQYFGPGTRLTVL.

The V gene is TRBV29-1, the J gene TRBJ2-1; TRBD2 is a possible D gene (6 bases). Looked up from germline, CDR1 is SQVTM and CDR2 is ANQGSEA. The CDR3 length is 13 residues. Trimming left V 6 bases short and J 9 bases short, with 18 bases between. The DNA of the CDR3 is TGCAGCGTCGTACCGGAGGGCAAAAGTGAGCAGTTCTTC. Its protein product is CSVVPEGKSEQFF.